One sample yielded the 29 T cell receptor beta chains listed below, sequenced in a study of blood T cell repertoires in COVID-19. TCRdb keeps only in-frame clones here, not all; method: immunoSEQ multiplex PCR. The sample gives just over 95,000 clones, 70% to 90% of which show up once; 4.1% is in the top ten. Sample: peripheral blood. Receptors originate from a man aged 60 to 69 with acute or convalescent COVID-19.

In DNA form, the CDR3 reads TGTGCCAGCAGCCGCGGGGGCGGCTATGGCTACACCTTC. The encoded protein is CASSRGGGYGYTF. The genes are TRBV6-5 and TRBJ1-2, with a weak D call TRBD1 (6 bases). Germline V lookup: CDR1 MNHEY, CDR2 SVGAGI. V lost 6 bases and J 4 bases, leaving 12 bases between the germline ends. The CDR3 runs 13 residues.

The rearrangement links TRBV12-3 or TRBV12-4 to TRBJ1-2; 8 nucleotides line up with TRBD1. After removal of 4 bases from V and 4 bases from J, the junction contained 2 bases not matched to a gene. The CDR3 extends over 13 amino acids. The CDR3, as DNA: TGTGCCAGCAGTTGGGACAGGTTCTATGGCTACACCTTC. Translated, it gives CASSWDRFYGYTF.

The chain has TRBV11-2 and TRBJ1-1; D not certain. Germline CDR1 SGHAT, CDR2 FQNNGV. V dropped 0 bases and J dropped 3 bases, with 5 bases sitting between them. The CDR3 consists of 13 residues. The CDR3 is CASSLEAYTEAFF. The CDR3, as DNA: TGTGCCAGCAGCTTAGAAGCGTACACTGAAGCTTTCTTT.

This clone was recorded many times. This chain connects TRBV4-2 to TRBJ2-2; TRBD2 aligns across 14 bases. In germline, CDR1 is LGHNA, CDR2 YNFKEQ. The CDR3 contains 19 residues. V lost 1 base to trimming and J lost 3 bases; unmatched junction nucleotides: 7. The CDR3 here is CASSQAGTSGGRDTGELFF. CDR3 sequence (DNA): TGTGCCAGCAGCCAAGCGGGGACTAGCGGGGGCCGAGACACCGGGGAGCTGTTTTTT.

The rearrangement links TRBV3-1 (or the pseudogene TRBV3-2) to TRBJ1-5; no firm D call. The CDR3 spans 13 residues. In germline, CDR1 is LGHDT, CDR2 YNNKEL (reference sequence). V was clipped by 4 bases and J by 7 bases, with 11 bases between them. The CDR3 spells CASSPGPRQPQHF. CDR3 DNA sequence: TGTGCCAGCAGCCCAGGCCCTCGACAGCCCCAGCATTTT.

This rearrangement joins TRBV5-1 to TRBJ1-1; D unclear. V dropped 4 bases and J dropped 6 bases, with 16 bases sitting between them. The CDR3 runs to 14 residues. Germline CDR1 is SGHRS and CDR2 is YFSETQ. The chain's CDR3 is CASSPTGSGAEAFF. Here the CDR3 DNA reads TGCGCCAGCAGCCCGACTGGATCCGGGGCTGAAGCTTTCTTT.

This chain uses TRBV10-3 with TRBJ1-6, with a possible D match to TRBD1 (6 bases). The germline gives CDR1 ENHRY, CDR2 SYGVKD. CDR3 length: 14 amino acids. V was pared by 9 bases and J by 5 bases, with 14 bases between. CDR3 nucleotides: TGTGCCATAGCCGGGACACCCGATAATTCACCCCTCCACTTT. As protein: CAIAGTPDNSPLHF.

This chain uses TRBV9 with TRBJ1-1; 7 bases line up with TRBD1. CDR3 length equals 13 residues. Germline CDR1 and CDR2: SGDLS and YYNGEE. After removal of 5 bases from V and 7 bases from J, the junction contained 8 bases not matched to a gene. CDR3 protein: CASSLQGYNEAFF. The CDR3 DNA sequence: TGTGCCAGCAGTTTACAGGGGTATAATGAAGCTTTCTTT.

J is TRBJ2-3 and V is TRBV18; TRBD1 matches 11 bases. This CDR3 spans 14 amino acids. CDR1 and CDR2 (germline): KGHSH, LQKENI. The J segment lost 4 bases and the V segment lost 4 bases, leaving 1 base of the junction unmatched. The CDR3 loop is CASSRTGGPDTQYF. The CDR3 DNA reads as TGTGCCAGCTCACGGACAGGGGGCCCAGATACGCAGTATTTT.

The chain uses TRBV11-3 and TRBJ1-1; 7 nucleotides line up with TRBD1. The CDR3 has 15 amino acids. Per germline, CDR1 SGHNT and CDR2 YENEEA. The V gene end was trimmed by 3 bases and the J gene end by 2 bases; junction bases not matched to a gene: 6. CDR3: CASSFRQGGNTEAFF. The DNA for the CDR3 is TGTGCCAGCAGCTTTCGACAGGGCGGTAACACTGAAGCTTTCTTT. Supplemented by reference TRBV11-3 and TRBJ1-1, the full variable domain reads EAGVVQSPRYKIIEKKQPVAFWCNPISGHNTLYWYLQNLGQGPELLIRYENEEAVDDSQLPKDRFSAERLKGVDSTLKIQPAELGDSAVYLCASSFRQGGNTEAFFGQGTRLTVV.

V is TRBV29-1 and J is TRBJ2-2; possible D gene TRBD2, 5 bases. The germline gives CDR1 SQVTM, CDR2 ANQGSEA. V was clipped by 3 bases and J by 0 bases, with 11 bases between them. The CDR3 spans 15 residues. The CDR3 loop reads CSVELDLTNTGELFF. The CDR3 nucleotides are TGCAGCGTTGAGTTGGACTTGACGAACACCGGGGAGCTGTTTTTT.

This sequence joins TRBV27 and TRBJ2-2, with 7 nucleotides matching TRBD1. The CDR3 runs 16 residues. V dropped 5 bases and J dropped 5; count of bases not matched to a gene: 11. Germline values: CDR1 MNHEY, CDR2 SMNVEV (reference sequence). Here the CDR3 reads CASSPGTAAITGELFF. The CDR3 DNA follows: TGTGCCAGCAGTCCTGGGACAGCGGCGATTACCGGGGAGCTGTTTTTT.

The V and J genes are TRBV4-3 and TRBJ1-2, with TRBD1 as a possible D gene (5 bases). The V end was cut by 0 bases, the J end by 1 base, with 9 bases between. Germline V gives CDR1 LGHNA, CDR2 YSLEER. This CDR3 comprises 15 residues. The CDR3 region is CASSQDSQGNYGYTF. The CDR3 nucleotides are TGCGCCAGCAGCCAAGACTCCCAGGGTAACTATGGCTACACCTTC.

V gene TRBV30 combines with J gene TRBJ1-1; a possible D gene is TRBD1 (6 bases). The germline V gene encodes CDR1 GTSNPN and CDR2 SVGIG (reference sequence). The germline V and J ends were trimmed by 4 bases and 5 bases, with 14 bases remaining between them. The CDR3 totals 13 residues. CDR3 region: CAWNTYRATEAFF. CDR3 nucleotide sequence: TGTGCCTGGAATACCTACAGGGCGACTGAAGCTTTCTTT.

V usage is TRBV11-3 and J usage is TRBJ1-2; D uncertain. Germline V CDR1 and CDR2: SGHNT, YENEEA. Trimming removed 1 base from V and 6 bases from J, with 9 bases in between. This CDR3 is built from 13 residues. Here the CDR3 reads CASSLGLENGYTF. The DNA for the CDR3 is TGTGCCAGCAGCTTAGGTTTAGAGAATGGCTACACCTTC.

This chain joins TRBV5-1 and TRBJ1-5; D not resolved. The CDR3 totals 15 residues. V gave up 0 bases and J gave up 6 bases, with 13 bases separating them. Germline loops: CDR1 SGHRS, CDR2 YFSETQ. This CDR3 is CASSLGEASGQPQHF. In DNA, the CDR3 is TGCGCCAGCAGCTTGGGCGAGGCGTCCGGTCAGCCCCAGCATTTT.

The chain uses TRBV27 and TRBJ2-5; D is possibly TRBD2 (7 bases). Germline lookup yields CDR1 MNHEY and CDR2 SMNVEV (reference sequence). CDR3 length equals 17 residues. Trimming shortened V by 6 bases and J by 7 bases, and 27 bases separated the two germline ends. DNA of the CDR3: TGTGCCAGCAGGACTGATTTGGGCTGGGGGCGCGGGGGGACCCAGTACTTC. Its protein product is CASRTDLGWGRGGTQYF.

The chain couples TRBV19 to TRBJ2-3; 9 nucleotides agree with TRBD2. This CDR3 spans 13 amino acids. Trimming removed 5 bases from V and 6 bases from J; junction bases left unmatched: 3. Per the germline V gene, CDR1 is LNHDA and CDR2 is SQIVND (reference sequence). Here the CDR3 reads CASSYGLADTQYF. DNA of the CDR3: TGTGCCAGTAGTTACGGACTAGCGGATACGCAGTATTTT.

V and J are TRBV7-9 and TRBJ2-5; 9 bases agree with TRBD1. Looked up from germline, CDR1 is SEHNR and CDR2 is FQNEAQ (reference sequence). Trimming cost V 5 bases and J 4 bases; bases outside gene matches: 8. The CDR3 contains 15 residues. The CDR3 region is CASSIPTGGSETQYF. The CDR3 nucleotides read TGTGCCAGCAGCATACCGACAGGGGGGTCAGAGACCCAGTACTTC.

The chain employs TRBV13 and TRBJ2-7; D is perhaps TRBD1 (6 bases). The CDR3 runs to 13 residues. Germline lookup yields CDR1 PRHDT and CDR2 FYEKMQ (reference sequence). The V end was cut by 2 bases, the J end by 6 bases, with 11 bases between. CDR3 DNA sequence: TGTGCCAGCAGCTTAACAGGGAGTACCGAGCAGTACTTC. This codes for CASSLTGSTEQYF.

The V and J genes are TRBV30 and TRBJ1-1; no clear D gene. Trimming stripped 4 bases from V and 5 bases from J, with 11 bases between. The germline V gene has CDR1 GTSNPN and CDR2 SVGIG (reference sequence). The CDR3 has 12 amino acids. CDR3 DNA sequence: TGTGCCTGGATCCAATTCGAGACTGAAGCTTTCTTT. This codes for CAWIQFETEAFF.

The chain employs TRBV24-1 and TRBJ2-7, with a possible D match to TRBD2 (5 bases). Germline V gene data show CDR1 as KGHDR and CDR2 as SFDVKD. V was clipped by 2 bases and J by 3 bases, with 13 bases between them. This CDR3 comprises 15 residues. The CDR3 sequence is CATSDSMVAHYEQYV. CDR3 DNA: TGTGCCACCAGTGATTCGATGGTAGCGCACTACGAGCAGTACGTC.

V gene TRBV19 combines with J gene TRBJ1-1; 8 nucleotides match TRBD1. Trimming took 3 bases from V and 2 from J; bases not matched to a gene: 5. This CDR3 has 15 amino acids. The germline V gene encodes CDR1 LNHDA and CDR2 SQIVND (reference sequence). The CDR3 DNA reads TGTGCCAGTAGTATTCAGGGGGCGGGTAACACTGAAGCTTTCTTT. Protein sequence: CASSIQGAGNTEAFF.

V usage is TRBV5-1 and J usage is TRBJ2-1; TRBD1 matches at 11 bases. The CDR3 runs 15 residues. V gave up 5 bases and J gave up 3 bases; unmatched junction bases: 4. Germline V gene data show CDR1 as SGHRS and CDR2 as YFSETQ. CDR3: CASRPGTGGYNEQFF. The DNA of the CDR3 is TGCGCCAGCAGGCCTGGGACAGGGGGCTACAATGAGCAGTTCTTC.

The V gene is TRBV7-6, the J gene TRBJ2-5, with TRBD2 matching over 11 bases. Germline CDR1 SGHVS, CDR2 FNYEAQ. V trimming: 1 base; J trimming: 2 bases; junction bases outside the gene matches: 0. This CDR3 contains 15 residues. The DNA of the CDR3 is TGTGCCAGCAGCTTAGGGACTAGCGGGCAAGAGACCCAGTACTTC. Translation gives CASSLGTSGQETQYF. The variable domain in full, with the rest retrieved from reference TRBV7-6 and TRBJ2-5, is GAGVSQSPRYKVTKRGQDVALRCDPISGHVSLYWYRQALGQGPEFLTYFNYEAQQDKSGLPNDRFSAERPEGSISTLTIQRTEQRDSAMYRCASSLGTSGQETQYFGPGTRLLVL.

This chain joins TRBV5-1 and TRBJ1-5; D is uncertain. Germline V lookup: CDR1 SGHRS, CDR2 YFSETQ. This CDR3 has 16 residues. Trimming took off 4 bases at V and 0 bases at J, with 14 bases between the two ends. The CDR3 region is CASSPGNFYSNQPQHF. CDR3 nucleotide sequence: TGCGCCAGCAGCCCCGGGAACTTTTATAGCAATCAGCCCCAGCATTTT.

This clone has ten or more counts. This chain links TRBV7-3 with TRBJ1-2; no reliable D call. The germline V gene encodes CDR1 SGHTA and CDR2 FQGTGA. CDR3 length equals 14 residues. Deletions cut 5 bases from V and 7 bases from J, with 17 bases between. The CDR3 reads CASSPTGRESGYTF. The CDR3 region has the DNA TGTGCCAGCAGCCCCACGGGGAGGGAGAGTGGCTACACCTTC.

The chain recombines TRBV5-5 with TRBJ1-2, with D perhaps TRBD1 (6 bases). In germline, CDR1 is SGHKS, CDR2 YYEKEE (reference sequence). CDR3 size: 15 residues. Trimming removed 2 bases at V and 7 bases at J, with 18 bases between. The CDR3 reads CASSLDTGPAAGYTF. Here the CDR3 DNA reads TGTGCCAGCAGCTTAGATACAGGGCCGGCTGCTGGCTACACCTTC.

This clone showed up just once. The V gene is TRBV23-1, the J gene TRBJ2-5, with 9 bases matching TRBD1. TRBV23-1 is an ORF; its function is uncertain. The CDR3 is 14 amino acids. V lost 4 bases and J lost 3; bases outside the gene matches: 3. CDR3 in DNA: TGCGCCAGCAGTCCCTGGACAGGGGAAGAGACCCAGTACTTC. It encodes CASSPWTGEETQYF.